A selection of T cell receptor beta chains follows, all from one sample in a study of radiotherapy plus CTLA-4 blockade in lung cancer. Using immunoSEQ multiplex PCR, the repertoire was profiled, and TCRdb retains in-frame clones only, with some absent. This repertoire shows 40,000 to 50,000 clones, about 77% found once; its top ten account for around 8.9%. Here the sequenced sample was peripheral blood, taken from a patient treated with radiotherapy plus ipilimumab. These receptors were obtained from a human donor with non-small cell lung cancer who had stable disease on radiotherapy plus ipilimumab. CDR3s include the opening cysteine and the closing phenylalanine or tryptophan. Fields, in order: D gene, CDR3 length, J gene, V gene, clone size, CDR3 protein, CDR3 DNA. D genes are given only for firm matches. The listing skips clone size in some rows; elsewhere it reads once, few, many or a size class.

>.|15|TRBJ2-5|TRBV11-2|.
CASSLDGQNQETQYF
TGTGCCAGCAGCCTCGACGGACAGAACCAAGAGACCCAGTACTTC
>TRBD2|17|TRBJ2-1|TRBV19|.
CASSRVGTSGRYNEQFF
TGTGCCAGTAGTAGAGTTGGGACTAGCGGGAGATACAATGAGCAGTTCTTC
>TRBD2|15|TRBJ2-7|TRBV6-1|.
CASSEVTSGAYEQYF
TGTGCCAGCAGTGAAGTAACTAGCGGGGCCTACGAGCAGTACTTC
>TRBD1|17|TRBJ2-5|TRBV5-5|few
CASSLRGQVPRGETQYF
TGTGCCAGCAGCTTAAGGGGACAGGTGCCCCGAGGAGAGACCCAGTACTTC
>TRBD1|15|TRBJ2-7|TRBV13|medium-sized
CASSLRQGNIYEQYF
TGTGCCAGCAGCTTGAGACAGGGAAATATCTACGAGCAGTACTTC
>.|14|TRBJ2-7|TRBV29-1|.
CSVEVGQTSYEQYF
TGCAGCGTTGAAGTTGGGCAGACCTCCTACGAGCAGTACTTC
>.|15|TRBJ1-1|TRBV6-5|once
CASSYSGGIYTEAFF
TGTGCCAGCAGTTACTCCGGGGGGATTTACACTGAAGCTTTCTTT
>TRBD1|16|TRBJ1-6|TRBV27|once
CASSLYGGQFNSPLHF
TGTGCCAGCAGTTTATACGGGGGACAGTTTAATTCACCCCTCCACTTT
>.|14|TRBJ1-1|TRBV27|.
CASKGVSYTTEAFF
TGTGCCAGCAAGGGGGTCTCCTACACCACTGAAGCTTTCTTT
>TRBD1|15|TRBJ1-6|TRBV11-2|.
CASSPRTGGNSPLHF
TGTGCCAGCAGCCCCCGAACAGGGGGCAATTCACCCCTCCACTTT
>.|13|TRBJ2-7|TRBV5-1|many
CASGYSSSYEQYF
TGCGCCAGCGGGTACAGCAGCTCCTACGAGCAGTACTTC
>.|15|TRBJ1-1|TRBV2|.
CASSENGEGYTEAFF
TGTGCCAGCAGTGAAAACGGGGAAGGGTATACTGAAGCTTTCTTT
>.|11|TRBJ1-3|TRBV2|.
CASSVGNTIYF
TGTGCCAGCAGTGTAGGAAACACCATATATTTT
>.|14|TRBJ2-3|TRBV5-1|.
CASRVRGFADTQYF
TGCGCCAGCAGAGTAAGGGGGTTCGCAGATACGCAGTATTTT
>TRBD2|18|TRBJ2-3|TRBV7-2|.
CASSPWGLAGDSTDTQYF
TGTGCCAGCAGCCCCTGGGGACTAGCGGGGGACAGCACAGATACGCAGTATTTT
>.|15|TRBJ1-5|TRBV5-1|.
CASSLYPGKDQPQHF
TGCGCCAGCAGCTTGTACCCAGGGAAGGATCAGCCCCAGCATTTT
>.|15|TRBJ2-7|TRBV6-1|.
CAIQQLHRAPYEQYF
TGTGCCATACAACAACTACACAGGGCCCCCTACGAGCAGTACTTC
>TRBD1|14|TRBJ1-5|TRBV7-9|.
CASSSTGGERPQHF
TGTGCCAGCAGCTCGACAGGGGGGGAGAGGCCCCAGCATTTT
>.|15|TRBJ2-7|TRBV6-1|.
CASRIRQIGSYEQYF
TGTGCCAGCAGAATAAGACAGATAGGCTCCTACGAGCAGTACTTC
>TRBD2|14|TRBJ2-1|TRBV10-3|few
CASSGGVSYNEQFF
TGTGCCAGTAGCGGGGGGGTCTCCTACAATGAGCAGTTCTTC
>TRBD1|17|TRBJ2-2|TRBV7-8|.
CASSLAGQGAKTGELFF
TGTGCCAGCAGCTTAGCCGGACAGGGGGCGAAGACCGGGGAGCTGTTTTTT
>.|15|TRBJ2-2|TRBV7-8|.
CASMRGSGPAGELFF
TGTGCCAGCATGCGGGGAAGTGGCCCGGCCGGGGAGCTGTTTTTT
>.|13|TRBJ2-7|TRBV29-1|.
CSVEERESYEQYF
TGCAGCGTTGAAGAGCGGGAATCCTACGAGCAGTACTTC
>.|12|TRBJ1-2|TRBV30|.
CAWSVQAHPNTF
TGTGCCTGGAGTGTACAAGCGCACCCCAACACCTTC
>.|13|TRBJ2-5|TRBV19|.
CASSTGSGETQYF
TGTGCCAGTAGTACGGGGAGCGGCGAGACCCAGTACTTC
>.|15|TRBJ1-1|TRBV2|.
CASSVRSPLNTEAFF
TGTGCCAGCAGTGTCAGATCCCCACTGAACACTGAAGCTTTCTTT
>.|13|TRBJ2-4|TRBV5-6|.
CASSLGQQNIQYF
TGTGCCAGCAGCTTGGGACAGCAAAACATTCAGTACTTC
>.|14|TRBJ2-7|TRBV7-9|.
CASRPGHSLGEQYF
TGTGCCAGCAGACCCGGACACTCCCTCGGCGAGCAGTACTTC
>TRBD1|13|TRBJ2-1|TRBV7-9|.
CASSPDRRDEQFF
TGTGCCAGCAGCCCGGACAGGCGCGATGAGCAGTTCTTC
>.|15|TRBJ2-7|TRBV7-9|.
CASSRGGDTAYEQYF
TGTGCCAGCAGCCGCGGTGGGGACACTGCCTACGAGCAGTACTTC
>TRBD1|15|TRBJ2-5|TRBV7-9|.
CASSQGDSSQETQYF
TGTGCCAGCAGCCAAGGGGACAGCAGTCAAGAGACCCAGTACTTC